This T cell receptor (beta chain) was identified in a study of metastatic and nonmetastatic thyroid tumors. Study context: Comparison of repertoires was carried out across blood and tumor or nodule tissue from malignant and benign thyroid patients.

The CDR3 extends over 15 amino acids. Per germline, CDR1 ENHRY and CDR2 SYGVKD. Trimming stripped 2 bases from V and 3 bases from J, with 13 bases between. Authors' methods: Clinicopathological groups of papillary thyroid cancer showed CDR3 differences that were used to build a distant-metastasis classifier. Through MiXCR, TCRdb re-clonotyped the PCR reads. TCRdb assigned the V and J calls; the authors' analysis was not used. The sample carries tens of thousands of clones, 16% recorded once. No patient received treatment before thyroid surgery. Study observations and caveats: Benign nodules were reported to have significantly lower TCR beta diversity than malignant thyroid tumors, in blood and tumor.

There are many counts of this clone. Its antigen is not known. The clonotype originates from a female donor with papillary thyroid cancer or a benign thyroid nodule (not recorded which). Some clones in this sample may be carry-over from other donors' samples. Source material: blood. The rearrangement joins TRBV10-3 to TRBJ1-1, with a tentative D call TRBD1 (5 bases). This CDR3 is CAISEQGGVDTEAFF. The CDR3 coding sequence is TGTGCCATCAGTGAGCAGGGTGGTGTGGACACTGAAGCTTTCTTT.